Each of the 2 T cell receptor beta chains below was sequenced from the same sample in a study of shared clonotypes between healthy human individuals. Sequencing was performed with immunoSEQ multiplex PCR; in TCRdb, only in-frame clones are kept and a portion is missing. The sample has approximately 1.5 million clones, approximately 98.5% seen once. The sequencing input was naive CD4+ T cells sorted from blood. The subset: CD45RA+ positively selected. These receptors were obtained from a man under 40 in good health.

V usage is TRBV20-1 and J usage is TRBJ1-1; D gene unclear. V was shortened by 3 bases and J by 5 bases, with 7 bases between the two germline ends. CDR1 and CDR2 (germline): DFQATT, SNEGSKA (reference sequence). The CDR3 runs 11 residues. CDR3: CSARRVTEAFF. As DNA, the CDR3 is TGCAGTGCTAGGAGGGTTACTGAAGCTTTCTTT.

V gene TRBV11-3 combines with J gene TRBJ2-1, with D perhaps matching TRBD2 (6 bases). This CDR3 has 14 residues. Deletions cut 0 bases from V and 7 bases from J, with 10 bases between. The V gene's germline CDR1 is SGHNT and CDR2 YENEEA. This chain's CDR3 is CASSLDGGMNEQFF. CDR3 in DNA: TGTGCCAGCAGCTTAGATGGGGGGATGAATGAGCAGTTCTTC.